These 5 T cell receptor beta chains were all obtained from the same sample, sequenced in a study of cytomegalovirus exposure and HLA in healthy donors. The study ran its PCR with 60 Vbeta and 13 Jbeta primers. The method was immunoSEQ multiplex PCR; TCRdb's version includes in-frame clones alone and lacks a portion of them. The sample has some 44,000 clones, about 47% seen once. Sequenced: PBMCs. All receptors come from a human donor in good health.

A single count supports this clone. The chain joins TRBV11-1 to TRBJ2-3; 12 bases map to TRBD1. The CDR3 covers 15 residues. CDR1 is SGHAT and CDR2 is FQDESV in the germline V gene (reference sequence). The ends lost 7 bases at V and 8 bases at J; junction bases unmatched: 10. In DNA, the CDR3 is TGTGCCAGCACCAAGGGACAGGGGGCCGTCGGTACGCAGTATTTT. This sequence encodes CASTKGQGAVGTQYF.

This clone was seen more than once but under ten times. The chain combines TRBV13 with TRBJ2-1; 7 bases are shared with TRBD2. The V segment lost 3 bases and the J segment 5 bases; nucleotides outside the gene matches: 4. There are 14 residues in the CDR3. Per germline, CDR1 PRHDT and CDR2 FYEKMQ (reference sequence). CDR3 residues: CASSLGGVDNEQFF. Written as DNA, the CDR3 is TGTGCCAGCAGCTTGGGGGGGGTCGACAATGAGCAGTTCTTC. The full variable domain, rest sourced from reference TRBV13 and TRBJ2-1, is AAGVIQSPRHLIKEKRETATLKCYPIPRHDTVYWYQQGPGQDPQFLISFYEKMQSDKGSIPDRFSAQQFSDYHSELNMSSLELGDSALYFCASSLGGVDNEQFFGPGTRLTVL.

This clone was seen a few times. This chain uses TRBV28 with TRBJ1-3; TRBD1 might be the D (5 bases). The V end was cut by 6 bases, the J end by 4 bases, with 13 bases between. Germline lookup yields CDR1 MDHEN and CDR2 SYDVKM. CDR3 size: 14 residues. CDR3: CASSTSGAGNTIYF. The CDR3 region has the DNA TGTGCCAGCAGCACTAGCGGGGCGGGAAACACCATATATTTT.

The gene calls are TRBV7-2 and TRBJ1-2, with TRBD1 as a possible D gene (6 bases). The CDR3 contains 15 residues. The V end lost 3 bases, the J end lost 8 bases, and 19 bases lay between the germline ends. In germline, CDR1 is SGHTA, CDR2 FQGNSA. The CDR3, as DNA: TGTGCCAGCAGCTTGAGCGCCGGGACATTAGAGGGCTACACCTTC. Residues: CASSLSAGTLEGYTF.

This clone was seen a handful of times. V usage is TRBV7-6 and J usage is TRBJ2-1; TRBD2 matches 8 bases. V dropped 0 bases and J dropped 7; count of bases not matched to a gene: 11. CDR3 length: 17 amino acids. Germline V CDR1 and CDR2: SGHVS, FNYEAQ. The CDR3 spells CASSLAPGGGEGNEQFF. The CDR3 DNA is TGTGCCAGCAGCTTAGCGCCCGGGGGGGGAGAGGGAAATGAGCAGTTCTTC.